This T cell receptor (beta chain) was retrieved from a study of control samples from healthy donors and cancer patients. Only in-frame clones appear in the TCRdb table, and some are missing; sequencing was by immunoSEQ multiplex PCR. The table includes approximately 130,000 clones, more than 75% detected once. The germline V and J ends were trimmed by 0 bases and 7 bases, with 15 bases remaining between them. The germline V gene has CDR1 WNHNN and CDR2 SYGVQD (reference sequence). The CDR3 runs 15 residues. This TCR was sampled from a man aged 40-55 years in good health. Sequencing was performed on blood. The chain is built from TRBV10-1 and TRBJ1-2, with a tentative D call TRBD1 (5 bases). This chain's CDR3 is CASSESIQGRCGYTF. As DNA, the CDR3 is TGCGCCAGCAGTGAGTCGATCCAGGGAAGGTGTGGCTACACCTTC.